This entry lists 21 T cell receptor beta chains sequenced from one sample in a study of early T cells in non-severe SARS-CoV-2 infection. TCRdb fed the 5' RACE reads into MiXCR, producing one record per CDR3 protein. The table includes tens of thousands of distinct CDR3 sequences, roughly an eighth detected once. The specimen sequenced was whole blood. The receptors were sampled from an adult who was a healthcare worker with PCR-confirmed SARS-CoV-2 infection or an uninfected control (not recorded which).

The chain couples TRBV11-2 to TRBJ2-7; TRBD2 matches at 7 bases. Germline assignment: CDR1 SGHAT and CDR2 FQNNGV. The CDR3 runs to 15 residues. Germline trimming cut 0 bases from V and 8 bases from J; bases unmatched to any gene: 10. CDR3 residues: CASSLEGTTLSQQYF. Here the CDR3 DNA reads TGTGCCAGCAGCTTAGAGGGGACTACCCTCTCCCAGCAGTACTTC.

This clonotype came up many times. This chain joins TRBV4-2 and TRBJ2-7; 9 bases match TRBD2. The CDR3 loop spans 17 amino acids. Germline assignment: CDR1 LGHNA and CDR2 YNFKEQ. The V gene end was trimmed by 1 base and the J gene end by 2 bases; junction bases not matched to a gene: 9. The CDR3 DNA reads TGTGCCAGCAGCCAAGTTGAGCCTAGCGGGGCGACCTACGAGCAGTACTTC. Protein product: CASSQVEPSGATYEQYF.

The rearrangement links TRBV5-1 to TRBJ2-3; 7 nucleotides agree with TRBD2. CDR1 and CDR2 (germline): SGHRS, YFSETQ. Trimming at V came to 5 bases and at J to 0 bases, leaving 6 bases not matched to a gene. This CDR3 is 15 amino acids long. The CDR3 bases are TGCGCCAGCAGGAAAACTAGCGAGAGCACAGATACGCAGTATTTT. This encodes CASRKTSESTDTQYF.

This chain joins TRBV2 and TRBJ2-3; 7 positions match TRBD1. Germline V gene lookup returns CDR1 SNHLY and CDR2 FYNNEI. J gave up 4 bases and V 6 bases, and 7 bases lay outside the gene matches. There are 14 residues in the CDR3. CDR3 sequence reads: CASRGGRGPDTQYF. The CDR3 DNA reads as TGTGCCAGCAGAGGGGGTAGGGGGCCAGATACGCAGTATTTT.

The chain employs TRBV11-2 and TRBJ2-7; 7 nucleotides agree with TRBD1. From germline, CDR1 is SGHAT and CDR2 FQNNGV. With V trimmed by 5 bases and J by 6 bases, 4 bases remained unmatched. The CDR3 is 12 amino acids. The CDR3 reads CASSRDRVEQYF. The CDR3 region has the DNA TGTGCCAGCAGCCGCGACAGGGTCGAGCAGTACTTC.

This clonotype was counted ten times or more. The chain combines TRBV18 with TRBJ1-1; D not certain. CDR3 length: 13 residues. Per the germline V gene, CDR1 is KGHSH and CDR2 is LQKENI. The germline V and J ends were trimmed by 5 bases and 3 bases, with 10 bases remaining between them. CDR3 sequence reads: CASSALQDTEAFF. The CDR3 DNA sequence: TGTGCCAGCTCAGCCCTTCAGGACACTGAAGCTTTCTTT.

CDR3 amino acids: CSARDRTSGKETQYF. CDR3 bases: TGCAGTGCTAGAGATCGGACTAGCGGGAAAGAGACCCAGTACTTC. The chain couples TRBV20-1 to TRBJ2-5; 12 bases align to TRBD2. V shed 0 bases, J shed 3 bases, and the junction held 2 bases outside the gene matches. The germline CDR1 and CDR2 sequences are DFQATT and SNEGSKA (reference sequence). This CDR3 contains 15 residues.

CDR3 residues: CSVEGPGPRTQYF. CDR3 in DNA: TGCAGCGTTGAAGGGCCCGGGCCCCGTACGCAGTATTTT. The chain is built from TRBV29-1 and TRBJ2-3; D gene unclear. V was shortened by 1 base and J by 8 bases, with 13 bases between the two germline ends. CDR1 is SQVTM, CDR2 ANQGSEA, per germline. The CDR3 is 13 amino acids.

The J gene is TRBJ2-3, the V gene TRBV5-7; D not resolved. TRBV5-7 is given ORF status, its function remaining uncertain. Trimming removed 0 bases from V and 3 bases from J, with 11 bases in between. The CDR3 contains 15 residues. The CDR3 bases are TGTGCCAGCAGCTTGGGCCACGATGTGACAGATACGCAGTATTTT. Translating gives CASSLGHDVTDTQYF.

This clonotype was counted ten times or more. This chain joins TRBV19 and TRBJ1-5; no clear D gene. Per germline, CDR1 LNHDA and CDR2 SQIVND (reference sequence). V was cut by 5 bases and J by 5 bases, with 7 bases left in between. The CDR3 is made up of 12 amino acids. This chain's CDR3 is CASSGVDQPQHF. The CDR3 nucleotides are TGTGCCAGTAGTGGGGTTGATCAGCCCCAGCATTTT.

In its sample, this clonotype was seen a few times. The chain uses TRBV9 and TRBJ1-2, with D possibly being TRBD1 (5 bases). The CDR3 sequence is 13 residues long. In germline, CDR1 is SGDLS, CDR2 YYNGEE. Deletions cut 5 bases from V and 7 bases from J, with 15 bases between. CDR3 sequence reads: CASSESTESGYTF. In nucleotides, the CDR3 is TGTGCCAGCAGTGAATCGACAGAGTCTGGCTACACCTTC.

The V and J genes are TRBV20-1 and TRBJ2-2, with D uncertain. V was pared by 3 bases and J by 4 bases, with 15 bases between. This CDR3 is 15 amino acids long. Germline lookup yields CDR1 DFQATT and CDR2 SNEGSKA (reference sequence). The DNA for the CDR3 is TGCAGTGCTAGGGGCCCCGACTGGCCCACCGGGGAGCTGTTTTTT. It specifies CSARGPDWPTGELFF.

In this sample, this clonotype turned up many times. The chain is built from TRBV6-1 and TRBJ2-6, with 8 bases identical to TRBD1. J was trimmed by 0 bases and V by 6 bases; bases with no gene match: 7. Germline CDR1 MNHNS, CDR2 SASEGT. The CDR3 is made up of 17 amino acids. CDR3 nucleotide sequence: TGTGCCAGCAGCCCAGGGGGCCCTAGCTCTGGGGCCAACGTCCTGACTTTC. Translation: CASSPGGPSSGANVLTF.

This clonotype was seen ten or more times. The chain recombines TRBV30 with TRBJ1-5; D gene ambiguous. The V gene lost 3 bases and the J gene lost 0 bases, with 3 bases spanning the gap. There are 12 residues in the CDR3. Germline-derived CDR1 and CDR2 are GTSNPN and SVGIG (reference sequence). CDR3 DNA: TGTGCCTGGAGGGCTAGCAATCAGCCCCAGCATTTT. Translating it yields CAWRASNQPQHF.

This clonotype appeared many times. This chain uses TRBV30 with TRBJ2-2; D unresolved. The CDR3 length is 12 residues. Germline lookup yields CDR1 GTSNPN and CDR2 SVGIG (reference sequence). V dropped 3 bases and J dropped 3 bases, with 5 bases sitting between them. This CDR3 reads CAWRWDTGELFF. The CDR3 DNA is TGTGCCTGGAGATGGGACACCGGGGAGCTGTTTTTT.

This clonotype was detected many times. The chain couples TRBV28 to TRBJ2-5; 7 bases align to TRBD2. CDR3 length equals 15 residues. Germline V lookup: CDR1 MDHEN, CDR2 SYDVKM. With 5 bases clipped from V and 7 bases from J, the junction kept 13 bases outside the gene matches. The CDR3, as DNA: TGTGCCAGCAGTCAACATCTAGCGGTCCCCAGGACCCAGTACTTC. This translates into CASSQHLAVPRTQYF.

The chain carries TRBV5-1 and TRBJ1-6; D is uncertain. Germline-derived CDR1 and CDR2 are SGHRS and YFSETQ. CDR3 length: 17 amino acids. V was cut by 0 bases and J by 8 bases, with 18 bases left in between. In nucleotides, the CDR3 is TGCGCCAGCAGCTTGGCCTGGCAGGAGGATATCGATTCACCCCTCCACTTT. Protein product: CASSLAWQEDIDSPLHF. The whole variable domain, remainder taken from reference TRBV5-1 and TRBJ1-6, is KAGVTQTPRYLIKTRGQQVTLSCSPISGHRSVSWYQQTPGQGLQFLFEYFSETQRNKGNFPGRFSGRQFSNSRSEMNVSTLELGDSALYLCASSLAWQEDIDSPLHFGNGTRLTVT.

This chain uses TRBV28 with TRBJ1-4; D is uncertain. Germline CDR1 and CDR2: MDHEN and SYDVKM. CDR3 length: 14 amino acids. The ends were cut back, 2 bases at V and 8 bases at J, with 12 bases in the middle. The CDR3 region is CASSLNPNREKLFF. The DNA for the CDR3 is TGTGCCAGCAGTTTAAACCCAAACCGGGAAAAACTGTTTTTT. Full variable domain (missing parts from reference TRBV28 and TRBJ1-4): DVKVTQSSRYLVKRTGEKVFLECVQDMDHENMFWYRQDPGLGLRLIYFSYDVKMKEKGDIPEGYSVSREKKERFSLILESASTNQTSMYLCASSLNPNREKLFFGSGTQLSVL.

This clonotype was observed a few times. This chain connects TRBV9 to TRBJ2-1, with 13 bases identical to TRBD2. There are 15 residues in the CDR3. V lost 3 bases and J lost 8; bases outside the gene matches: 5. Germline assignment: CDR1 SGDLS and CDR2 YYNGEE. The CDR3, as DNA: TGTGCCAGCAGCGGACTAGCGGGAGGCGACCATGAGCAGTTCTTC. Its translation is CASSGLAGGDHEQFF.

The chain couples TRBV28 to TRBJ1-4; no firm D call. Trimming stripped 4 bases from V and 7 bases from J, with 10 bases between. CDR3 size: 13 residues. The germline gives CDR1 MDHEN, CDR2 SYDVKM. CDR3 sequence (DNA): TGTGCCAGCAGTTCCCCTCCGTCTGAAAAACTGTTTTTT. The encoded protein is CASSSPPSEKLFF.

This clonotype was counted a few times. The chain uses TRBV6-6 and TRBJ2-3; tentatively, D is TRBD1 or TRBD2 (6 bases each). The V and J ends lost 6 bases and 3 bases respectively, with 10 bases between them. Looked up from germline, CDR1 is MNHNY and CDR2 is SVGAGI (reference sequence). There are 13 residues in the CDR3. The CDR3, as DNA: TGTGCCAGCAGGGGGGGCGGGACAGATACGCAGTATTTT. Its translation is CASRGGGTDTQYF.